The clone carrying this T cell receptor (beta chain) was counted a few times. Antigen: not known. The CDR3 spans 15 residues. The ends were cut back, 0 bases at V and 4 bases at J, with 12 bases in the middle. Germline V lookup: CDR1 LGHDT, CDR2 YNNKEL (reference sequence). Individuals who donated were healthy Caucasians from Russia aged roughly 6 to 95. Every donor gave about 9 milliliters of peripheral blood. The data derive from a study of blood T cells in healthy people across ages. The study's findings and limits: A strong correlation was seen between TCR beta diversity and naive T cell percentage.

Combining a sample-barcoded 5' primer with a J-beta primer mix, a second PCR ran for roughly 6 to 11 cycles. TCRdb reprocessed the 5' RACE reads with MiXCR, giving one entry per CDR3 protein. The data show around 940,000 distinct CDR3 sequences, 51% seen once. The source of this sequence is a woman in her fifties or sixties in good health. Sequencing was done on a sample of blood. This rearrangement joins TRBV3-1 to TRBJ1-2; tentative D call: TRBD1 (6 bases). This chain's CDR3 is CASSQESGAGYGYTF. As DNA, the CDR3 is TGTGCCAGCAGCCAAGAATCGGGGGCCGGCTATGGCTACACCTTC. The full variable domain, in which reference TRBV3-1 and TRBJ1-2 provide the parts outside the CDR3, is DTAVSQTPKYLVTQMGNDKSIKCEQNLGHDTMYWYKQDSKKFLKIMFSYNNKELIINETVPNRFSPKSPDKAHLNLHINSLELGDSAVYFCASSQESGAGYGYTFGSGTRLTVV.